This T cell receptor beta chain was documented in a study of cytomegalovirus exposure and HLA in healthy donors. Trimming removed 0 bases from V and 2 bases from J, with 11 bases in between. This CDR3 is 15 amino acids long. Germline values: CDR1 SGDLS, CDR2 YYNGEE. Only in-frame clones appear in the TCRdb table, and some are missing; sequencing was by immunoSEQ multiplex PCR. This sample has fewer than 400,000 clones, with approximately 85% found just once. The sequenced material came from PBMCs. The rearrangement joins TRBV9 to TRBJ1-1; D is undetermined. The TCR sequence derives from a man aged 30 to 39 in good health and CMV-seronegative. The CDR3 DNA sequence: TGTGCCAGCAGCGTAGCGGATCGGGTTAACACTGAAGCTTTCTTT. It translates to CASSVADRVNTEAFF.